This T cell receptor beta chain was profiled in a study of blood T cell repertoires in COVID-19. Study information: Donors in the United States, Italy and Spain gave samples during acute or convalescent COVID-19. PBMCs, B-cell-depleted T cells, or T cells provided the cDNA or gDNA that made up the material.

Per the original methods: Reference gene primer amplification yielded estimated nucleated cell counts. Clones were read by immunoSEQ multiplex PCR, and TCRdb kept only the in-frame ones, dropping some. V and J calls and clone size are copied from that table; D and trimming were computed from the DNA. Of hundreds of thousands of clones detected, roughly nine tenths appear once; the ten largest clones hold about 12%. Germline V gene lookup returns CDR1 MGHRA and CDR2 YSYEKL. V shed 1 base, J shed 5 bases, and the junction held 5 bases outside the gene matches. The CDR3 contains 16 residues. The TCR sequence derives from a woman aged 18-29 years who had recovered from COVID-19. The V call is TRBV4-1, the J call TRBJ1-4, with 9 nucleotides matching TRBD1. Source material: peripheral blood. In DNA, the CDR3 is TGCGCCAGCAGCCAAGCGACCGGGACAGGGAATGAAAAACTGTTTTTT. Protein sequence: CASSQATGTGNEKLFF.